These 2 T cell receptor beta chains share one sample of origin, sequenced in a study of blood T cell repertoires in COVID-19. Generated by immunoSEQ multiplex PCR, the TCRdb table keeps only in-frame clones and is missing some. The table records 150,000 to 200,000 clones, around 80% of them present only once. The sequenced sample was PBMCs or T cells enriched from blood (not recorded which). The receptor set was obtained from a man aged 40-49 years who had recovered from COVID-19.

The table lists this clone with a count of one. The CDR3 DNA sequence: TGTGCCAGCAGCCAGATTGACAGGGTGAACACTGAAGCTTTCTTT. As protein: CASSQIDRVNTEAFF. The chain couples TRBV4-2 to TRBJ1-1; 7 bases are shared with TRBD1. V shed 3 bases and J 0 bases; nucleotides not matched to a gene: 4. CDR1 LGHNA and CDR2 YNFKEQ come from the germline V gene. This CDR3 region has 15 residues.

The chain's CDR3 is CASTLDGRGVYGYTF. CDR3 nucleotide sequence: TGTGCCAGCACCCTAGATGGCAGGGGGGTTTATGGCTACACCTTC. The chain is built from TRBV6-5 and TRBJ1-2; TRBD1 agrees at 7 bases. Trimming removed 7 bases from V and 5 bases from J; junction bases left unmatched: 13. The CDR3 length is 15 residues. Germline values: CDR1 MNHEY, CDR2 SVGAGI.